One and the same sample provided the 21 T cell receptor beta chains below, sequenced in a study of blood T cells in healthy people across ages. Primed by a sample-barcoded 5' primer and a J-beta primer mix, a second PCR proceeded for 7 to 11 cycles. TCRdb independently ran MiXCR on the 5' RACE reads; one entry per CDR3 protein. The table includes about 1.8 million distinct CDR3 sequences, approximately 50% detected once. Sequencing input: blood. These receptors were collected from a woman aged 40 to 50 in good health.

The chain links TRBV11-3 to TRBJ2-3; TRBD1 agrees at 10 bases. The germline V gene has CDR1 SGHNT and CDR2 YENEEA. This CDR3 spans 15 amino acids. V shed 3 bases, J shed 4 bases, and the junction held 4 bases outside the gene matches. The CDR3 sequence is CASSLRQGAADTQYF. As DNA, the CDR3 is TGTGCCAGCAGCTTGAGACAGGGGGCCGCAGATACGCAGTATTTT. Full variable domain (rest looked up from reference TRBV11-3 and TRBJ2-3): EAGVVQSPRYKIIEKKQPVAFWCNPISGHNTLYWYLQNLGQGPELLIRYENEEAVDDSQLPKDRFSAERLKGVDSTLKIQPAELGDSAVYLCASSLRQGAADTQYFGPGTRLTVL.

There are a few counts of this clonotype. This rearrangement joins TRBV4-2 to TRBJ2-1, with TRBD2 matching over 10 bases. Unmatched junction bases numbered 8, after V lost 0 bases and J lost 9 bases. CDR1 and CDR2 (germline): LGHNA, YNFKEQ. The CDR3 is 16 amino acids. In nucleotides, the CDR3 is TGTGCCAGCAGCCAAGAACCCAGCGGGGGGGCCGGTGAGCAGTTCTTC. Amino acids: CASSQEPSGGAGEQFF.

J is TRBJ2-3 and V is TRBV12-3 or TRBV12-4; weak D call: TRBD1 (6 bases). Between the trimmed V and J ends, which lost 5 bases and 0 bases, there was a span of 15 bases. The CDR3 runs to 16 residues. CDR3 DNA: TGTGCCAGCAGTCTATCGGGGACAAGCAGCACAGATACGCAGTATTTT. Translated, it gives CASSLSGTSSTDTQYF.

This sequence joins TRBV24-1 and TRBJ2-7; 12 positions agree with TRBD1. Matching the DNA end better, TRBJ2-5 makes the J call doubtful. The CDR3 consists of 15 residues. The germline CDR1 and CDR2 sequences are KGHDR and SFDVKD. CDR3 sequence: CATSPGTGGGETQYF. DNA of the CDR3: TGTGCCACCAGTCCCGGGACAGGGGGCGGAGAGACCCAGTACTTC.

The rearrangement uses TRBV6-6 and TRBJ2-7, with D maybe TRBD1 (5 bases). The CDR3 runs 15 residues. CDR1 MNHNY and CDR2 SVGAGI come from the germline V gene (reference sequence). V lost 6 bases and J lost 2, with 17 bases in between. The CDR3 reads CASRKDTSGTYEQYF. In DNA, the CDR3 is TGTGCCAGCAGGAAGGACACTTCTGGGACCTACGAGCAGTACTTC.

The V and J genes are TRBV6-5 and TRBJ2-3, with D perhaps matching TRBD2 (5 bases). This CDR3 has 11 residues. CDR1 and CDR2 (germline): MNHEY, SVGAGI. Trimming took 6 bases from V and 12 from J, leaving 13 bases between them. The CDR3 spells CASRRASRQYF. The DNA for the CDR3 is TGTGCCAGCAGGAGGGCCTCGAGACAGTATTTT.

This clonotype was found a few times. The rearrangement links TRBV7-2 to TRBJ2-5, with 9 bases that match TRBD1. The CDR3 covers 16 residues. Germline lookup yields CDR1 SGHTA and CDR2 FQGNSA. The trim removed 1 base at V and 4 bases at J, leaving 7 bases unmatched. The CDR3 reads CASSLDLGTGRETQYF. CDR3 DNA: TGTGCCAGCAGCTTAGATCTCGGGACAGGGCGAGAGACCCAGTACTTC.

The rearrangement uses TRBV2 and TRBJ2-1, with 11 bases fitting TRBD2. Trimming took 5 bases from V and 4 from J; bases not matched to a gene: 7. This CDR3 is 16 amino acids long. Germline V gene sequence: CDR1 SNHLY, CDR2 FYNNEI. CDR3 sequence reads: CASSYTSGGRYNEQFF. Written as DNA, the CDR3 is TGTGCCAGCAGTTATACTAGCGGGGGCAGGTACAATGAGCAGTTCTTC.

The chain couples TRBV7-9 to TRBJ2-3; D gene ambiguous. Trimming shortened V by 4 bases and J by 6 bases, and 8 bases separated the two germline ends. There are 12 residues in the CDR3. The germline V gene encodes CDR1 SEHNR and CDR2 FQNEAQ (reference sequence). This chain's CDR3 is CASSSFLDTQYF. CDR3 nucleotides: TGTGCCAGCAGCTCCTTTTTGGATACGCAGTATTTT.

This rearrangement joins TRBV7-9 to TRBJ2-3; D perhaps matches TRBD1 (5 bases). V was cut by 2 bases and J by 8 bases, with 11 bases left in between. The CDR3 has 13 amino acids. CDR1 SEHNR and CDR2 FQNEAQ come from the germline V gene (reference sequence). The CDR3 is CASSLRTSLTQYF. The CDR3 nucleotides read TGTGCCAGCAGCTTAAGGACATCCCTTACGCAGTATTTT.

CDR3 sequence reads: CASSYSSATNEKLFF. The CDR3 region has the DNA TGTGCCAGCAGTTACTCGAGTGCAACTAATGAAAAACTGTTTTTT. This sequence joins TRBV6-5 and TRBJ1-4; D uncertain. Per the germline V gene, CDR1 is MNHEY and CDR2 is SVGAGI. The CDR3 is made up of 15 amino acids. Trimming stripped 0 bases from V and 0 bases from J, with 5 bases between.

The gene calls are TRBV10-3 and TRBJ2-1; 7 bases agree with TRBD1. Per the germline V gene, CDR1 is ENHRY and CDR2 is SYGVKD. The CDR3 is 16 residues long. The V and J ends lost 4 bases and 4 bases, in that order; junction bases with no gene match: 10. The CDR3 DNA follows: TGTGCCATCAGTGCTCACTCGGGACAGAAGTACAATGAGCAGTTCTTC. This translates into CAISAHSGQKYNEQFF.

The chain links TRBV4-1 to TRBJ1-2, with D perhaps matching TRBD1 (5 bases). The length of the CDR3 is 14 residues. V lost 8 bases and J 4 bases, leaving 17 bases between the germline ends. Germline CDR1 and CDR2: MGHRA and YSYEKL. In nucleotides, the CDR3 is TGCGCCAGCCAGGAGGGGTTAGCTGCCTATGGCTACACCTTC. Translating gives CASQEGLAAYGYTF.

V is TRBV7-8 and J is TRBJ2-4, with 8 bases identical to TRBD1. The CDR3 covers 16 residues. The germline gives CDR1 SGHVS, CDR2 FQNEAQ. V trimming: 1 base; J trimming: 7 bases; junction bases outside the gene matches: 9. The chain's CDR3 is CASSLVPPGGINIQYF. In DNA, the CDR3 is TGTGCCAGCAGCTTAGTCCCCCCAGGGGGCATTAACATTCAGTACTTC.

This clonotype was recorded a few times. The chain has TRBV12-3 or TRBV12-4 and TRBJ2-1; 9 bases are a match to TRBD1. This CDR3 has 16 amino acids. V shed 5 bases, J shed 5 bases, and the junction held 10 bases outside the gene matches. Written as DNA, the CDR3 is TGTGCCAGCAGTCCCATACCCGGGACAGGGAACAATGAGCAGTTCTTC. Residues: CASSPIPGTGNNEQFF.

This clonotype was seen a few times. V and J are TRBV19 and TRBJ2-1; 11 bases match TRBD2. V dropped 6 bases and J dropped 4; count of bases not matched to a gene: 5. CDR3 size: 15 residues. The germline V gene encodes CDR1 LNHDA and CDR2 SQIVND (reference sequence). CDR3 nucleotide sequence: TGTGCCAGTAGGACGACTAGCGGGGCATACAATGAGCAGTTCTTC. Translated, it gives CASRTTSGAYNEQFF.

The chain carries TRBV4-2 and TRBJ2-3; possibly TRBD1 or TRBD2 for D (5 bases each). Germline lookup yields CDR1 LGHNA and CDR2 YNFKEQ. V lost 5 bases and J 6 bases, leaving 24 bases between the germline ends. This CDR3 spans 17 amino acids. The DNA of the CDR3 is TGTGCCAGCAGCGGGCCTTGGGGGACCAGACGTTTGGATACGCAGTATTTT. It codes for CASSGPWGTRRLDTQYF.

This clonotype occurred a few times. The chain recombines TRBV20-1 with TRBJ1-2, with 10 bases identical to TRBD1. J was trimmed by 4 bases and V by 6 bases; bases with no gene match: 11. From germline, CDR1 is DFQATT and CDR2 SNEGSKA (reference sequence). The CDR3 has 15 amino acids. DNA of the CDR3: TGCAGTGCCCAGGGGACAGGGGATGGCGGCTATGGCTACACCTTC. Amino acid sequence: CSAQGTGDGGYGYTF.

The chain joins TRBV11-2 to TRBJ2-2; maybe TRBD2 (6 bases). The V gene lost 5 bases and the J gene lost 0 bases, with 10 bases spanning the gap. The CDR3 consists of 15 residues. From germline, CDR1 is SGHAT and CDR2 FQNNGV. In nucleotides, the CDR3 is TGTGCCAGCAGCCCGGGACTCACGAACACCGGGGAGCTGTTTTTT. Its translation is CASSPGLTNTGELFF.

This clonotype came up a few times. The chain is built from TRBV20-1 and TRBJ2-3, with a tentative D call TRBD1 (6 bases). The CDR3 has 12 amino acids. V lost 4 bases, J lost 6 bases, and 11 bases lay in between. The germline V gene has CDR1 DFQATT and CDR2 SNEGSKA (reference sequence). CDR3 residues: CSATDRSDTQYF. CDR3 sequence (DNA): TGCAGTGCTACCGACAGGAGTGATACGCAGTATTTT.

The chain links TRBV28 to TRBJ2-1; tentative D call: TRBD2 (6 bases). Near its end, the DNA agrees better with TRBJ2-7, so the J call may be wrong. Per germline, CDR1 MDHEN and CDR2 SYDVKM. The CDR3 is 13 amino acids. The CDR3 spells CASSRWGVNEQYF. In DNA form, the CDR3 reads TGTGCCAGCAGTCGATGGGGGGTCAACGAGCAGTACTTC.